This T cell receptor beta chain comes out of a study of blood T cell repertoires in COVID-19. The overall study: The cDNA or gDNA used as material had been derived from T cells, B-cell-depleted T cells, or PBMCs.

Sequencing used immunoSEQ multiplex PCR; TCRdb keeps in-frame clones, though not all of them. The sample lists 150,000 to 200,000 clones; approximately 85% were seen once. This clonotype was obtained from a woman aged 55-69 years with acute or convalescent COVID-19. The sample was peripheral blood.

The chain's CDR3 is CASSPRTGGAEAFF. In DNA, the CDR3 is TGTGCCAGCAGCCCCCGGACAGGGGGTGCTGAAGCTTTCTTT. The chain is built from TRBV7-2 and TRBJ1-1; 10 bases agree with TRBD1. The CDR3 is 14 amino acids. Germline V lookup: CDR1 SGHTA, CDR2 FQGNSA. V was pared by 5 bases and J by 6 bases, with 6 bases of the junction left unmatched.